What follows is one TCR beta chain and its context. As originally analysed: Estimation of nucleated cell counts relied on the amplification of reference gene primers. Method: immunoSEQ multiplex PCR; TCRdb's copy keeps in-frame clones and lacks some. The V and J calls and clone size were taken over from that table, and D and trimming were inferred from the DNA. Here the sample spans about 520,000 clones, approximately 85% being singletons. This specimen belongs to a study of blood T cell repertoires in COVID-19. Study at large: Specimens from acute and convalescent COVID-19 originated in the United States, Italy and Spain. PBMCs, B-cell-depleted T cells, or T cells were the source of the cDNA or gDNA that made up the material.

The CDR3 consists of 17 residues. Germline V lookup: CDR1 WNHNN, CDR2 SYGVQD (reference sequence). V lost 4 bases to trimming and J lost 3 bases, with 22 bases between them. Sequenced: peripheral blood. V gene TRBV10-1 combines with J gene TRBJ2-7, with a possible D match to TRBD2 (6 bases). The TCR originated in a human donor in a cohort sampled during active COVID-19. The CDR3 DNA sequence: TGCGCCAGCAGTGGGTTAGGAATACGGGACTTTAACTACGAGCAGTACTTC. It yields the protein CASSGLGIRDFNYEQYF.